A selection of T cell receptor beta chains follows, all from one sample in a study of cytomegalovirus exposure and HLA in healthy donors. Some clones are missing from TCRdb's copy, which holds only in-frame ones; the method was immunoSEQ multiplex PCR. The sample contains some 48,000 clones, 60% to 85% of which appear only once. Sequencing used PBMCs. All receptors come from a man aged 25 to 45 in good health and CMV-seropositive. CDR3s include the opening cysteine and the closing phenylalanine or tryptophan. D genes are given only for firm matches. Clone sizes are given selectively: once, few, many, or a class where the clone is expanded.

cdr3_aa cdr3_nt v_call d_call clone_size j_call
CASSLGGQSYGYTF TGCGCCAGCAGCTTGGGAGGACAGAGCTATGGCTACACCTTC TRBV5-1 . . TRBJ1-2
CASSEDRGDQPQHF TGTGCCAGCAGTGAAGACAGGGGGGATCAGCCCCAGCATTTT TRBV2 TRBD1 . TRBJ1-5
CASNPSGGPETQYF TGTGCCAGCAATCCCTCCGGGGGGCCCGAGACCCAGTACTTC TRBV9 . . TRBJ2-5
CASSYRQGGLKLFF TGCGCCAGCAGCTATCGACAGGGGGGCTTAAAACTGTTTTTT TRBV5-1 TRBD1 . TRBJ1-4
CASSYHGTYYEQYF TGTGCCAGCAGTTACCACGGGACATACTACGAGCAGTACTTC TRBV6-5 . few TRBJ2-7
CASSLDVGQLTGNTIYF TGTGCCAGCAGCCTCGATGTAGGACAGTTGACTGGAAACACCATATATTTT TRBV9 . . TRBJ1-3
CASSSSGALTEAFF TGTGCCAGCAGTTCATCAGGGGCTCTGACTGAAGCTTTCTTT TRBV28 . . TRBJ1-1
CASSSPTGPNTEAFF TGTGCCAGCAGCTCACCGACAGGCCCGAACACTGAAGCTTTCTTT TRBV5-6 . . TRBJ1-1
CASSLTGQGASGNTIYF TGTGCCAGCAGCTTAACGGGACAGGGGGCGTCTGGAAACACCATATATTTT TRBV7-3 TRBD1 once TRBJ1-3
CAWTNTGAWSYEQYF TGTGCCTGGACCAATACAGGGGCCTGGTCCTACGAGCAGTACTTC TRBV30 TRBD1 few TRBJ2-7
CASSLFRGQIGELFF TGTGCCAGCAGCCTATTCAGGGGGCAGATCGGGGAGCTGTTTTTT TRBV7-9 TRBD1 . TRBJ2-2
CASSLTGTATEAFF TGTGCCAGCAGTTTAACAGGGACGGCCACTGAAGCTTTCTTT TRBV27 . . TRBJ1-1
CASSLRTGKGDTQYF TGTGCCAGCAGCCTTCGGACAGGGAAGGGAGATACGCAGTATTTT TRBV11-3 TRBD1 once TRBJ2-3
CAWSVLSHEQYF TGTGCCTGGAGTGTACTAAGTCACGAGCAGTACTTC TRBV30 . once TRBJ2-7
CASTRQGMETQYF TGCGCCAGCACCCGACAGGGGATGGAGACCCAGTACTTC TRBV10-2 TRBD1 . TRBJ2-5
CASSEATPAGGGNTIYF TGTGCCAGCAGTGAAGCGACCCCAGCGGGGGGTGGAAACACCATATATTTT TRBV6-1 . few TRBJ1-3
CASSPRTGREKLFF TGTGCCAGTAGTCCTCGAACAGGGCGGGAAAAACTGTTTTTT TRBV19 . . TRBJ1-4